The present TCR beta chain was sequenced within a study of PD-L1 blockade in urothelial cancer (dated by TCRdb to about 2017). Regarding the complete study: All patients started therapy in the mid-2010s and received atezolizumab 1,200 mg intravenously every 3 weeks. Twenty-five of 29 patients were identified as males with urothelial cancer of bladder origin, and a prior smoking history was reported by 18 of 29 patients. Patients had an ECOG performance status of 0 or 1 and had received between 0 and 3 prior chemotherapy regimens. Blood samples were analyzed at two time points: 3 weeks after treatment start (second dose) and 6 weeks after treatment start. Blood samples gave median yields of about 150,000 T cells and over 80,000 unique TCRs, along with a median clonality of around 0.08. The study was an exploratory multi-omic analysis of somatic, immune and clinical correlates of response to PD-L1 blockade with atezolizumab in urothelial cancer. Pretreatment tumor samples, along with matched peripheral blood serially collected before and after atezolizumab treatment, were subjected to TCR sequencing. Progression-free survival longer than 6 months counted as durable clinical benefit, and TCR features were additionally tested against both progression-free and overall survival. In the same patients, whole exome sequencing and RNA sequencing of pretreatment tumors were performed in addition to TCR sequencing. Durable clinical benefit was achieved by nine patients and was not achieved by 20 patients. Pretreatment blood TCR-seq was available for twenty-nine patients, at least one posttreatment blood collection was obtained for some 25 patients, and tumor TCR-seq was available for some 25 patients.

As concerns this clone: Its antigen specificity is not known. Per-nucleotide qualities are absent, and no much larger clonotype sits a single base away.

Synthetic TCR analog templates were spiked into each PCR so that absolute template abundance could be estimated from read counts. The immunoSEQ assay used bias-controlled V and J gene primers to amplify TCRbeta CDR3 regions from genomic DNA. Rearranged TCRbeta segments were sequenced at approximately 20X coverage. As for how the authors treated the data: Clustering was used to correct sequencing errors, and CDR3s were annotated against IMGT to assign V, D and J genes. Downstream analyses used only productive TCRbeta rearrangements, leaving out any out-of-frame or stop-codon sequences. To compute clonality, Shannon entropy was normalized by the log of the number of unique productive sequences and then subtracted from one. Clones differing between time points or between blood and tumor were identified using Fisher's exact test with Benjamini-Hochberg correction, with an adjusted p below 0.01 applied as the threshold. In TCRdb, the immuneACCESS table is reduced to in-frame sequences with V and J assigned. These tables do not hold every clone; where another copy was compared, an unresolved V gene accounts for under half, and the others remain unexplained. The V and J calls and clone size come from that table; D and trimming were worked out from the DNA. The table for this sample lists almost 50,000 clones; roughly four fifths of them were counted only once. Jointly, the top ten make up around 3.1% of the sample.

The paper's findings and limits, for the study overall: Small sample size (n of about 30) and many exploratory analyses mean the results are intended to be hypothesis-generating. A pretreatment peripheral blood TCR clonality below the median was linked to improved progression-free and overall survival. Patients with durable benefit showed greater expansion of tumor-associated TCR clones in peripheral blood 3 weeks after starting treatment (n ≈ 21, p = 0.022).

What the time point label conveys for this sample: pretreatment peripheral blood. A cohort of 25 to 30 patients with locally advanced or metastatic urothelial carcinoma, treated at Memorial Sloan Kettering on a trial protocol, was included. Peripheral blood mononuclear cells were collected pretreatment and during treatment, with between 1 and 8 total time points obtained per patient. The Qiagen DNeasy Blood extraction kit was used to purify genomic DNA from total PBMCs and tumor samples. Collected pretreatment and during treatment, PBMCs were isolated and stored as previously described. The CDR3 contains 13 residues, cysteine and phenylalanine counted. CDR3 DNA only is kept here, 39 bases in frame from base 1. The CDR1 and CDR2 encoded by the germline V gene are SGHTA and FQGNSA. At the junction V is shortened by 0 bases and J by 4 bases, with 7 bases in between.

The sequence was obtained from a man between 65 and 85 years old with urothelial cancer. The V and J segments used are TRBV7-2 and TRBJ2-7; TRBD2 is a weak D gene call, 5 bases matching. Sequenced material: PBMCs, taken around atezolizumab (anti-PD-L1) treatment. Here is the DNA: TGTGCCAGCAGCTTAGCCCGGGATTACGAGCAGTACTTC. Translated, this is CASSLARDYEQYF.